This entry features one T cell receptor (beta chain) sequence. Sequencing was performed with immunoSEQ multiplex PCR; in TCRdb, only in-frame clones are kept and a portion is missing. The sample yields fewer than 200,000 clones, approximately 83% seen once. This sample was taken from a study of blood T cell repertoires in COVID-19. Study at large: The United States, Italy and Spain were the sources of the acute and convalescent COVID-19 samples. T cells, B-cell-depleted T cells, or PBMCs provided the cDNA or gDNA that served as material.

CDR1 and CDR2 from the germline V gene are SGHVS and FNYEAQ. This CDR3 contains 18 residues. V was cut by 1 base and J by 0 bases, with 18 bases left in between. The sample taken for sequencing was peripheral blood. The clonotype comes from a man between 65 and 85 years old with active or convalescent COVID-19. The chain joins TRBV7-6 to TRBJ1-1; D gene uncertain. The CDR3 nucleotides are TGTGCCAGCAGCTTAGGCGCTGGGAGGGTAGGGATGAACACTGAAGCTTTCTTT. It specifies CASSLGAGRVGMNTEAFF. Full variable domain (remainder filled in from reference TRBV7-6 and TRBJ1-1): GAGVSQSPRYKVTKRGQDVALRCDPISGHVSLYWYRQALGQGPEFLTYFNYEAQQDKSGLPNDRFSAERPEGSISTLTIQRTEQRDSAMYRCASSLGAGRVGMNTEAFFGQGTRLTVV.